These 17 T cell receptor beta chains were sequenced from one sample in a study of T cell repertoires in cytomegalovirus infection. No antigen has been identified for these receptors. TCRdb reprocessed the reads with MiXCR, giving one entry per CDR3 protein. The sample lists roughly 920,000 distinct CDR3 sequences, approximately 30% occurring once. Sequenced material: cultured CD8+ T cells from PBMCs, taken from culture after CMV antigen stimulation. These receptors all stem from a human donor in good health (CMV status not recorded). Some clones in this sample may be carry-over from other donors' samples.

The gene calls are TRBV10-2 and TRBJ1-1, with D maybe TRBD1 (5 bases). The ends were cut back, 0 bases at V and 4 bases at J, with 9 bases in the middle. The CDR3 is made up of 14 amino acids. The germline V gene encodes CDR1 WSHSY and CDR2 SAAADI. CDR3 coding DNA: TGCGCCAGCAGTGAGTCGGGGGAAAGCACTGAAGCTTTCTTT. Translating it yields CASSESGESTEAFF.

In nucleotides, the CDR3 is TGTGCCAGCAGTGTCGGACCGGACTCTGGGGCCAACGTCCTGACTTTC. Translating it yields CASSVGPDSGANVLTF. V usage is TRBV27 and J usage is TRBJ2-6; no clear D gene. V was pared by 5 bases and J by 0 bases, with 11 bases between. CDR1 and CDR2 from the germline V gene are MNHEY and SMNVEV (reference sequence). The CDR3 totals 16 residues.

V gene TRBV24-1 combines with J gene TRBJ2-1; possible D gene TRBD1, 5 bases. Trimming pared 0 bases from V and 4 bases from J, leaving 15 bases between. Germline V gene lookup returns CDR1 KGHDR and CDR2 SFDVKD. The CDR3 spans 17 residues. The CDR3 DNA reads as TGTGCCACCAGTGATTTGGCAGGGCTAAAATCGTACAATGAGCAGTTCTTC. Protein: CATSDLAGLKSYNEQFF.

Notes on this clonotype: A much bigger clone sits one base away, suggesting this may be a read error. The J gene is TRBJ2-1, the V gene TRBV2, with D possibly TRBD1 on 7 matching bases. Trimming left V 6 bases short and J 5 bases short, with 11 bases between. Germline CDR1 SNHLY, CDR2 FYNNEI. CDR3 length: 13 amino acids. This CDR3 is CASSRGDNNEQFF. The CDR3 nucleotides read TGTGCCAGCAGCAGGGGGGACAACAATGAGCAGTTCTTC.

J is TRBJ2-7 and V is TRBV5-6, with D perhaps matching TRBD1 (5 bases). Germline V CDR1 and CDR2: SGHDT, YYEEEE. The CDR3 consists of 14 residues. The V end lost 5 bases, the J end lost 3 bases, and 15 bases lay between the germline ends. The CDR3 nucleotides read TGTGCCAGCAGTAAACCAGGGCTAGACTACGAGCAGTACTTC. Translated, it gives CASSKPGLDYEQYF.

The V gene is TRBV12-5, the J gene TRBJ2-5; TRBD1 agrees at 8 bases. Per the germline V gene, CDR1 is LGHNT and CDR2 is FRNRAP. V trimming: 7 bases; J trimming: 1 base; junction bases outside the gene matches: 5. The CDR3 has 14 residues. The CDR3, as DNA: TGTGCTAGTGTTACGACAGGGGTCCAAGAGACCCAGTACTTC. Translating it yields CASVTTGVQETQYF.

The rearrangement uses TRBV5-1 and TRBJ2-1, with TRBD1 as a possible D gene (6 bases). Germline V gene sequence: CDR1 SGHRS, CDR2 YFSETQ. The V gene lost 0 bases and the J gene lost 2 bases, with 12 bases spanning the gap. The CDR3 is 16 amino acids. The CDR3 protein is CASSLGDRTPYNEQFF. DNA of the CDR3: TGCGCCAGCAGCTTGGGCGACAGGACTCCCTACAATGAGCAGTTCTTC.

V usage is TRBV19 and J usage is TRBJ1-2; D remains ambiguous. The germline V and J ends were trimmed by 6 bases and 6 bases, with 14 bases remaining between them. The CDR3 has 13 amino acids. Looked up from germline, CDR1 is LNHDA and CDR2 is SQIVND (reference sequence). CDR3 coding DNA: TGTGCCAGTAGCCACGGACGGTATGATGGCTACACCTTC. Its translation is CASSHGRYDGYTF. Full variable domain (outside the CDR3, taken from reference TRBV19 and TRBJ1-2): DGGITQSPKYLFRKEGQNVTLSCEQNLNHDAMYWYRQDPGQGLRLIYYSQIVNDFQKGDIAEGYSVSREKKESFPLTVTSAQKNPTAFYLCASSHGRYDGYTFGSGTRLTVV.

This clonotype was counted ten times or more. The chain employs TRBV7-2 and TRBJ2-3, with D perhaps matching TRBD1 or TRBD2 (6 bases each). The V end was cut by 2 bases, the J end by 4 bases, with 13 bases between. From germline, CDR1 is SGHTA and CDR2 FQGNSA. CDR3 length equals 15 residues. DNA for the CDR3: TGTGCCAGCAGCTTATCCTGGGGGGCTCCAGATACGCAGTATTTT. It translates to CASSLSWGAPDTQYF.

The chain uses TRBV6-2 or TRBV6-3 and TRBJ2-2; D not resolved. The germline V and J ends were trimmed by 7 bases and 3 bases, with 24 bases remaining between them. CDR3 length: 18 residues. CDR1 and CDR2 (germline): MNHEY, SVGEGT. CDR3 sequence: CASTLDLTRTVYTGELFF. The CDR3 region has the DNA TGTGCCAGCACTCTCGATTTGACCAGGACGGTTTACACCGGGGAGCTGTTTTTT.

This clonotype was seen at least ten times. The gene calls are TRBV12-5 and TRBJ2-1; 8 bases agree with TRBD2. After removal of 6 bases from V and 2 bases from J, the junction contained 6 bases not matched to a gene. Germline V CDR1 and CDR2: LGHNT, FRNRAP. The length of the CDR3 is 15 residues. The CDR3 loop is CASGPAGAAYNEQFF. The CDR3 DNA follows: TGTGCTAGTGGCCCAGCGGGGGCCGCCTACAATGAGCAGTTCTTC. Based on the CDR3 plus reference TRBV12-5 and TRBJ2-1, the full variable domain is DARVTQTPRHKVTEMGQEVTMRCQPILGHNTVFWYRQTMMQGLELLAYFRNRAPLDDSGMPKDRFSAEMPDATLATLKIQPSEPRDSAVYFCASGPAGAAYNEQFFGPGTRLTVL.

V and J are TRBV2 and TRBJ2-7, with D possibly being TRBD1 or TRBD2 (5 bases each). The CDR3 is 15 amino acids. Trimming cost V 4 bases and J 0 bases, with 13 bases left between them. Germline loops: CDR1 SNHLY, CDR2 FYNNEI. The CDR3 loop reads CASSVGPVGSYEQYV. The CDR3 bases are TGTGCCAGCAGTGTGGGACCGGTGGGCTCCTACGAGCAGTACGTC.

This clonotype was found many times. This chain links TRBV6-6 with TRBJ1-5, with 8 bases fitting TRBD1. This CDR3 contains 15 residues. Unmatched junction bases numbered 7, after V lost 7 bases and J lost 2 bases. Germline values: CDR1 MNHNY, CDR2 SVGAGI (reference sequence). The CDR3 protein is CASNSATGGNQPQHF. CDR3 sequence (DNA): TGTGCCAGCAATAGCGCGACAGGGGGCAATCAGCCCCAGCATTTT.

This chain connects TRBV27 to TRBJ2-1; 8 bases are a match to TRBD1. The CDR3 loop spans 17 amino acids. The V gene end was trimmed by 0 bases and the J gene end by 0 bases; junction bases not matched to a gene: 4. Looked up from germline, CDR1 is MNHEY and CDR2 is SMNVEV (reference sequence). The CDR3 here is CASSLSVTGASYNEQFF. The CDR3 coding sequence is TGTGCCAGCAGTTTATCGGTGACAGGGGCCTCCTACAATGAGCAGTTCTTC.

This clonotype was recorded at least ten times. The chain links TRBV7-2 to TRBJ1-6, with TRBD1 identical over 8 bases. Germline assignment: CDR1 SGHTA and CDR2 FQGNSA. Trimming cost V 5 bases and J 14 bases; bases outside gene matches: 11. There are 14 residues in the CDR3. DNA for the CDR3: TGTGCCAGCAGCCCCTGGGACAGGACAACGGCCCTCCACTTT. Its protein is CASSPWDRTTALHF. Supplemented by reference TRBV7-2 and TRBJ1-6, the full variable domain reads GAGVSQSPSNKVTEKGKDVELRCDPISGHTALYWYRQSLGQGLEFLIYFQGNSAPDKSGLPSDRFSAERTGGSVSTLTIQRTQQEDSAVYLCASSPWDRTTALHFGNGTRLTVT.

At least ten counts were recorded for this clonotype. V and J are TRBV4-3 and TRBJ2-2; D could derive from TRBD1 or TRBD2 (6 bases each). Trimming removed 4 bases from V and 3 bases from J, with 18 bases in between. This CDR3 spans 17 amino acids. CDR1 and CDR2 (germline): LGHNA, YSLEER. DNA of the CDR3: TGCGCCAGCAGCCTCAAGGAGGGGGGACGTGACACCGGGGAGCTGTTTTTT. Protein product: CASSLKEGGRDTGELFF.

This clonotype was recorded a few times. The chain is built from TRBV28 and TRBJ1-5, with D uncertain. CDR3 length equals 15 residues. Between the trimmed V and J ends, which lost 5 bases and 5 bases, there was a span of 16 bases. The V gene's germline CDR1 is MDHEN and CDR2 SYDVKM. CDR3 protein: CASSGSDIFYQPQHF. The CDR3, as DNA: TGTGCCAGCAGTGGCTCCGACATCTTTTATCAGCCCCAGCATTTT.